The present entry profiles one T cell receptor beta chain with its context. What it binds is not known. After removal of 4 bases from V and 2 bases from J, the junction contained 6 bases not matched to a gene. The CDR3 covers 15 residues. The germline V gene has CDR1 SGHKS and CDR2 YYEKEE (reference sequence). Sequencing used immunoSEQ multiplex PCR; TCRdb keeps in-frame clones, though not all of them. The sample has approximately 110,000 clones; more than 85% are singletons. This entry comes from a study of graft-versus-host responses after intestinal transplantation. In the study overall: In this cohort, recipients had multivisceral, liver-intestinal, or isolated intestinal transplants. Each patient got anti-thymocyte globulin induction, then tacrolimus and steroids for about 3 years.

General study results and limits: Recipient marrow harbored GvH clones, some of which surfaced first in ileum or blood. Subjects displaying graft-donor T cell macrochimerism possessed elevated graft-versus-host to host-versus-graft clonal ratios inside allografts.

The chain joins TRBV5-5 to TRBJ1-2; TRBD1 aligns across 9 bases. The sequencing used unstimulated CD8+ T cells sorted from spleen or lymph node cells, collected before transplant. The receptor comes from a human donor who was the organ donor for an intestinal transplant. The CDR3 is CASSPRTGENYGYTF. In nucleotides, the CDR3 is TGTGCCAGCAGCCCTAGGACAGGGGAGAACTATGGCTACACCTTC. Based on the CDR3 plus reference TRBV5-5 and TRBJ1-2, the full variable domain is DAGVTQSPTHLIKTRGQQVTLRCSPISGHKSVSWYQQVLGQGPQFIFQYYEKEERGRGNFPDRFSARQFPNYSSELNVNALLLGDSALYLCASSPRTGENYGYTFGSGTRLTVV.